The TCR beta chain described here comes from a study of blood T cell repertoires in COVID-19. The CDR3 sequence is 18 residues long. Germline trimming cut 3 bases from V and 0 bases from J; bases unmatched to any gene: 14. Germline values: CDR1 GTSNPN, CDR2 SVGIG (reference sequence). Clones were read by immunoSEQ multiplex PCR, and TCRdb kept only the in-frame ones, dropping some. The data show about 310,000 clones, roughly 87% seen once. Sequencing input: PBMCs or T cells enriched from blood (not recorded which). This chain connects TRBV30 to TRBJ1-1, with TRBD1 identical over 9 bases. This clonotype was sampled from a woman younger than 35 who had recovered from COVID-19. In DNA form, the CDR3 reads TGTGCCTGGAGCCTCGGACAGGGGCTTAGGTTTTTGAACACTGAAGCTTTCTTT. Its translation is CAWSLGQGLRFLNTEAFF.